This entry lists 8 T cell receptor beta chains sequenced from one sample in a study of CD8+ T cells in alopecia areata. Sequencing relied on a cDNA template that was reverse transcribed from extracted RNA. The assay was immunoSEQ multiplex PCR, and TCRdb's table has in-frame clones only and misses some. There are about 200,000 clones in the sample; 55% to 75% occur only once, and 5.5% lies in the top ten. Treatment meaning: oral pan-JAK inhibitor, 5-10 mg twice daily. Here the sequenced sample was CD4+ T cells sorted from blood, taken at week 24, from a patient treated with tofacitinib. Every receptor here comes from a human donor with alopecia areata.

The chain is built from TRBV29-1 and TRBJ2-5; D possibly corresponds to TRBD1 (6 bases). V dropped 4 bases and J dropped 2 bases, with 11 bases sitting between them. This CDR3 spans 13 amino acids. Germline V gene data show CDR1 as SQVTM and CDR2 as ANQGSEA. The CDR3 nucleotides are TGCAGCGTTGGACAGGACGGACAAGAGACCCAGTACTTC. Its translation: CSVGQDGQETQYF.

In this sample, this clone turned up a few times. The chain has TRBV27 and TRBJ2-7, with 10 bases identical to TRBD1. The trim removed 6 bases at V and 6 bases at J, leaving 8 bases unmatched. Germline CDR1 MNHEY, CDR2 SMNVEV (reference sequence). The CDR3 loop spans 14 amino acids. The CDR3 loop is CASSSGTGVAEQYF. In DNA, the CDR3 is TGTGCCAGCAGCTCCGGGACAGGGGTGGCCGAGCAGTACTTC.

This clone was picked up a small number of times. Other DNA sequences within the sample encode an identical CDR3. The chain couples TRBV7-2 to TRBJ2-7; 9 nucleotides agree with TRBD2. The germline CDR1 and CDR2 sequences are SGHTA and FQGNSA. The CDR3 is 16 amino acids. The V segment lost 1 base and the J segment 1 base; nucleotides outside the gene matches: 5. CDR3 DNA: TGTGCCAGCAGCTTAGTCGCTAGCGGGGAATCCTACGAGCAGTACTTC. This encodes CASSLVASGESYEQYF. Full variable domain (outside the CDR3, taken from reference TRBV7-2 and TRBJ2-7): GAGVSQSPSNKVTEKGKDVELRCDPISGHTALYWYRQSLGQGLEFLIYFQGNSAPDKSGLPSDRFSAERTGGSVSTLTIQRTQQEDSAVYLCASSLVASGESYEQYFGPGTRLTVT.

This clone was counted a single time. The chain has TRBV5-4 and TRBJ2-3; D unclear. The V gene lost 0 bases and the J gene lost 0 bases, with 5 bases spanning the gap. The CDR3 runs 14 residues. CDR1 and CDR2 from the germline V gene are SGHNT and YYREEE (reference sequence). CDR3 in amino acids: CASSLEGSTDTQYF. In nucleotides, the CDR3 is TGTGCCAGCAGCTTGGAGGGCAGCACAGATACGCAGTATTTT.

This sequence joins TRBV27 and TRBJ1-1; D remains unclear. The CDR3 is 14 residues long. V was clipped by 5 bases and J by 0 bases, with 10 bases between them. Germline CDR1 is MNHEY and CDR2 is SMNVEV (reference sequence). CDR3 bases: TGTGCCAGCAGTCAGACACGTATGAACACTGAAGCTTTCTTT. It translates to CASSQTRMNTEAFF.

V usage is TRBV10-3 and J usage is TRBJ2-3; D not certain. This CDR3 has 12 residues. Per germline, CDR1 ENHRY and CDR2 SYGVKD. Between the trimmed V and J ends, which lost 2 bases and 5 bases, there was a span of 5 bases. The CDR3 DNA reads as TGTGCCATCAGTGAGATTCGAGATACGCAGTATTTT. The encoded protein is CAISEIRDTQYF.

V and J are TRBV2 and TRBJ2-1; the D gene is possibly TRBD2 (6 bases). The germline V gene has CDR1 SNHLY and CDR2 FYNNEI. CDR3 length equals 13 residues. CDR3 region: CASTEGNYNEQFF. The CDR3, as DNA: TGTGCTAGTACGGAGGGAAACTACAATGAGCAGTTCTTC.

This clone was detected a few times. The rearrangement links TRBV7-3 to TRBJ2-3, with D possibly TRBD1 on 6 matching bases. V lost 5 bases and J 6 bases, leaving 12 bases between the germline ends. The CDR3 totals 13 residues. Per the germline V gene, CDR1 is SGHTA and CDR2 is FQGTGA. CDR3 bases: TGTGCCAGCAGCAACCAGAGGGGGGATACGCAGTATTTT. Translating it yields CASSNQRGDTQYF. Complete variable domain (other parts from reference TRBV7-3 and TRBJ2-3): GAGVSQTPSNKVTEKGKYVELRCDPISGHTALYWYRQSLGQGPEFLIYFQGTGAADDSGLPNDRFFAVRPEGSVSTLKIQRTERGDSAVYLCASSNQRGDTQYFGPGTRLTVL.